The 17 T cell receptor beta chains reported below all come from one sample, sequenced in a study of graft-versus-host responses after intestinal transplantation. Here immunoSEQ multiplex PCR was the method, and the copy in TCRdb shows in-frame clones only, minus some. This sample has 15,000 or so clones; 70% to 85% occur once, and the top ten carry more than 5%. The graft tissue was processed, and this released both intraepithelial and lamina propria lymphocytes. The sample consisted of ileum tissue, taken 17 days after transplant. These receptors all come from a human patient who received an intestinal transplant, so some T cells may come from the graft donor.

The CDR3 loop reads CASSYLRQESGELFF. CDR3 DNA: TGTGCCAGCAGTTACCTCAGACAGGAGTCCGGGGAGCTGTTTTTT. The chain employs TRBV6-6 and TRBJ2-2; the D gene is possibly TRBD1 (6 bases). From germline, CDR1 is MNHNY and CDR2 SVGAGI (reference sequence). The V end lost 2 bases, the J end lost 6 bases, and 13 bases lay between the germline ends. The CDR3 totals 15 residues.

V gene TRBV28 combines with J gene TRBJ2-7; maybe TRBD1 (5 bases). The CDR3 has 14 amino acids. V was pared by 4 bases and J by 0 bases, with 10 bases between. In germline, CDR1 is MDHEN, CDR2 SYDVKM. The chain's CDR3 is CASSWGRSSYEQYF. DNA of the CDR3: TGTGCCAGCAGTTGGGGCCGGAGCTCCTACGAGCAGTACTTC.

The V and J genes are TRBV28 and TRBJ1-5, with a tentative D call TRBD1 (5 bases). V was clipped by 10 bases and J by 6 bases, with 22 bases between them. This CDR3 is 15 amino acids long. Germline CDR1 reads MDHEN; CDR2 reads SYDVKM. The CDR3 DNA follows: TGTGCCACACTTCCGAGGAGGACACTTAGTCAGCCCCAGCATTTT. Translating gives CATLPRRTLSQPQHF. The full variable domain, completed using reference TRBV28 and TRBJ1-5, is DVKVTQSSRYLVKRTGEKVFLECVQDMDHENMFWYRQDPGLGLRLIYFSYDVKMKEKGDIPEGYSVSREKKERFSLILESASTNQTSMYLCATLPRRTLSQPQHFGDGTRLSIL.

The chain combines TRBV5-4 with TRBJ2-5, with D tentatively TRBD2 (6 bases). The J call may not be correct, given that the DNA end is closer to TRBJ2-7. This CDR3 region has 17 residues. Germline V gene data show CDR1 as SGHNT and CDR2 as YYREEE (reference sequence). CDR3 residues: CASSPGDPRPTTYEQYF. DNA of the CDR3: TGTGCCAGCAGCCCGGGGGATCCCCGGCCAACAACCTACGAGCAGTACTTC.

The gene calls are TRBV7-9 and TRBJ2-1, with 14 bases matching TRBD2. CDR1 and CDR2 from the germline V gene are SEHNR and FQNEAQ (reference sequence). The V and J ends lost 5 bases and 10 bases, in that order; junction bases with no gene match: 7. The CDR3 runs 15 residues. The CDR3 DNA reads TGTGCCAGCAGCCCGACTAGCGGGAGGGCCGAGGAGCAGTTCTTC. As protein: CASSPTSGRAEEQFF.

This clone is categorized as medium-sized (0.01 to 0.1%). This sequence joins TRBV5-1 and TRBJ2-7; 9 nucleotides align to TRBD1. Unmatched junction bases numbered 5, after V lost 3 bases and J lost 1 base. This CDR3 is 15 amino acids long. Germline CDR1 and CDR2: SGHRS and YFSETQ. CDR3: CASSSRQGESYEQYF. The CDR3 nucleotides are TGCGCCAGCAGCTCCCGACAGGGGGAGTCCTACGAGCAGTACTTC.

The rearrangement joins TRBV5-1 to TRBJ1-1, with 8 bases that match TRBD1. In germline, CDR1 is SGHRS, CDR2 YFSETQ. V was pared by 5 bases and J by 1 base, with 7 bases of the junction left unmatched. This CDR3 is built from 15 residues. CDR3 residues: CASRQQGASNTEAFF. The CDR3 DNA follows: TGCGCCAGCAGACAGCAGGGGGCCTCGAACACTGAAGCTTTCTTT.

This clone was seen only a few times. The rearrangement uses TRBV6-6 and TRBJ2-7; TRBD2 is a possible D gene (6 bases). V was shortened by 4 bases and J by 2 bases, with 9 bases between the two germline ends. Looked up from germline, CDR1 is MNHNY and CDR2 is SVGAGI (reference sequence). The CDR3 spans 13 residues. CDR3 sequence: CASSSGLTYEQYF. The DNA for the CDR3 is TGTGCCAGCAGTTCGGGACTCACCTACGAGCAGTACTTC.

This chain joins TRBV11-2 and TRBJ2-1; D not certain. Germline-derived CDR1 and CDR2 are SGHAT and FQNNGV. The CDR3 sequence is 15 residues long. V was clipped by 1 base and J by 8 bases, with 15 bases between them. CDR3 residues: CASSLGYGRVDEQFF. In nucleotides, the CDR3 is TGTGCCAGCAGCTTAGGCTACGGACGGGTTGATGAGCAGTTCTTC.

This chain connects TRBV19 to TRBJ2-3; 13 bases fit TRBD2. The V gene end was trimmed by 3 bases and the J gene end by 3 bases; junction bases not matched to a gene: 3. The CDR3 length is 16 residues. CDR1 and CDR2 (germline): LNHDA, SQIVND (reference sequence). The CDR3 DNA reads as TGTGCCAGTAGTATCCAGACTAGCGGGAGGACAGATACGCAGTATTTT. Its protein is CASSIQTSGRTDTQYF.

The rearrangement joins TRBV18 to TRBJ2-5; 9 positions match TRBD2. The J call may be mistaken, given a closer DNA end match to TRBJ2-7. This CDR3 spans 16 amino acids. CDR1 and CDR2 (germline): KGHSH, LQKENI. CDR3 in amino acids: CASSPSGRGSSYEQYF. DNA of the CDR3: TGTGCCAGCTCACCTAGCGGGAGAGGGAGCTCCTACGAGCAGTACTTC.

The chain is built from TRBV11-2 and TRBJ1-1, with D maybe TRBD1 (6 bases). CDR1 and CDR2 from the germline V gene are SGHAT and FQNNGV. The CDR3 runs 14 residues. The V and J ends lost 4 bases and 2 bases respectively, with 11 bases between them. The CDR3 DNA reads as TGTGCCAGCAGCTCGGGGGCGGTTAACACTGAAGCTTTCTTT. Amino acid sequence: CASSSGAVNTEAFF.

This clone was seen a handful of times. The V gene is TRBV15, the J gene TRBJ2-7; 7 nucleotides line up with TRBD1. The junction had 13 bases not matched to a gene; V was cut back by 5 bases and J by 6 bases. The V gene's germline CDR1 is LNHNV and CDR2 YYDKDF (reference sequence). The CDR3 sequence is 15 residues long. CDR3 region: CATSERDRARGEQYF. The CDR3 bases are TGTGCCACCAGCGAGAGAGACAGGGCAAGAGGCGAGCAGTACTTC.

The chain is built from TRBV5-1 and TRBJ2-5; 8 bases line up with TRBD2. J lost 1 base, V lost 0 bases, and 8 bases had no gene match. Germline V CDR1 and CDR2: SGHRS, YFSETQ. This CDR3 has 17 residues. CDR3 region: CASSLGGAAGGQETQYF. In DNA form, the CDR3 reads TGCGCCAGCAGCTTGGGGGGGGCCGCGGGAGGCCAAGAGACCCAGTACTTC.

This chain joins TRBV6-5 and TRBJ2-3, with 8 bases identical to TRBD2. Germline V gene data show CDR1 as MNHEY and CDR2 as SVGAGI. The CDR3 is 15 amino acids. V lost 6 bases and J lost 0; bases outside the gene matches: 5. CDR3 DNA sequence: TGTGCCAGCAGCCTTAGCGGGGCTAGCACAGATACGCAGTATTTT. Its translation: CASSLSGASTDTQYF.

The rearrangement joins TRBV7-9 to TRBJ2-7, with 10 bases fitting TRBD1. Trimming at V came to 0 bases and at J to 9 bases, leaving 14 bases not matched to a gene. Germline loops: CDR1 SEHNR, CDR2 FQNEAQ (reference sequence). This CDR3 has 17 amino acids. The CDR3 bases are TGTGCCAGCAGCTTAGCCGACGCGGACAGGGGGAACCGGGGGCAGTACTTC. Amino acids: CASSLADADRGNRGQYF.

This clone appeared a few times. The chain employs TRBV19 and TRBJ2-1, with D hard to call. CDR3 length: 13 amino acids. Germline CDR1 reads LNHDA; CDR2 reads SQIVND (reference sequence). The germline V and J ends were trimmed by 1 base and 7 bases, with 8 bases remaining between them. The DNA of the CDR3 is TGTGCCAGTAGTATAGCCCAGAGAAATGAGCAGTTCTTC. This encodes CASSIAQRNEQFF.